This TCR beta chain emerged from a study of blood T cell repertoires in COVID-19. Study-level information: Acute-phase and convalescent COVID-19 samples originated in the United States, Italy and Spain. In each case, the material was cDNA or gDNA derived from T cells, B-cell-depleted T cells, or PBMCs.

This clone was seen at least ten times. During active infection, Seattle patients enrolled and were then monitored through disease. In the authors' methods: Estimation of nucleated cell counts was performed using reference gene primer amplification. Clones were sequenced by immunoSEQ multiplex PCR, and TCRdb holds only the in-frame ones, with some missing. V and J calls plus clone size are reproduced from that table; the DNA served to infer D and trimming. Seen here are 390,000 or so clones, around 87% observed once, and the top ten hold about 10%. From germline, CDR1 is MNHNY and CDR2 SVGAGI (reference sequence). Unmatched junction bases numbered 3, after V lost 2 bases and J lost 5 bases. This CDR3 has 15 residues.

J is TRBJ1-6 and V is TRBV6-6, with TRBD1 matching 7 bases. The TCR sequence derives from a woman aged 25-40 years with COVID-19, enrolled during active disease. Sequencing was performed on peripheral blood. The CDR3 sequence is CASSYAGTDNSPLHF. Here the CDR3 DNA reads TGTGCCAGCAGTTACGCCGGGACAGATAATTCACCCCTCCACTTT.